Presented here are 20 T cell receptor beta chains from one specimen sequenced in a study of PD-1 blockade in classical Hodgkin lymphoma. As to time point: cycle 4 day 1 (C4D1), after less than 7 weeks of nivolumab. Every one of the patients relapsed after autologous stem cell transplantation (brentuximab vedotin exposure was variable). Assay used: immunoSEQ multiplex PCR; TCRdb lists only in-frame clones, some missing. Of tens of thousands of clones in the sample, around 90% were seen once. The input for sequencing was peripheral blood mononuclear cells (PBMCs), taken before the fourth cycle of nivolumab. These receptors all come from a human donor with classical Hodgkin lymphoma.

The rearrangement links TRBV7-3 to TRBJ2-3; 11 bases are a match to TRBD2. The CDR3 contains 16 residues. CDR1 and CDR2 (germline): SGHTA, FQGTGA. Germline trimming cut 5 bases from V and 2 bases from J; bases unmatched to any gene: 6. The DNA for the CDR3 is TGTGCCAGCAGCCCCGGGACTAGCGGATTCACAGATACGCAGTATTTT. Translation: CASSPGTSGFTDTQYF.

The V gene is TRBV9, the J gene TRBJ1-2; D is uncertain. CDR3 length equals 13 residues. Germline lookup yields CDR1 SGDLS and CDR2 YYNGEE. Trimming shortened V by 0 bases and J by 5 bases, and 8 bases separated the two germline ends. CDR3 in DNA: TGTGCCAGCAGCGTAGGGTTGGGTTATGGCTACACCTTC. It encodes CASSVGLGYGYTF.

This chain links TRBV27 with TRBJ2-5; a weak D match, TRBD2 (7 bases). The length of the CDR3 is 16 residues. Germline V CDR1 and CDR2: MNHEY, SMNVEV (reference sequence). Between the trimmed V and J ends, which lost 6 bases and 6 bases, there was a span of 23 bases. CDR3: CASRTGLERGGQTQYF. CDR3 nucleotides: TGTGCCAGCAGAACAGGACTCGAGAGGGGGGGACAGACCCAGTACTTC.

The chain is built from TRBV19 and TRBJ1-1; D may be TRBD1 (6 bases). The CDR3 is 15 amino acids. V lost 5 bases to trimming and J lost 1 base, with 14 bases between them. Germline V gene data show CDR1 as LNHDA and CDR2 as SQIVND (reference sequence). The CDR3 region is CASSPDGGANTEAFF. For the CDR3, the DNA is TGTGCCAGTAGTCCAGACGGGGGCGCGAACACTGAAGCTTTCTTT.

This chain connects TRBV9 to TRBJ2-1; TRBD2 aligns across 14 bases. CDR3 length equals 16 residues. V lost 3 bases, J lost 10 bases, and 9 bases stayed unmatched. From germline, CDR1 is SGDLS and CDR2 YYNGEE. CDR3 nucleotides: TGTGCCAGCAGCGCCCCGACTAGCGGGAGGGCAGGCGAGCAGTTCTTC. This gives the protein CASSAPTSGRAGEQFF. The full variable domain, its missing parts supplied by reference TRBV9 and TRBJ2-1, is DSGVTQTPKHLITATGQRVTLRCSPRSGDLSVYWYQQSLDQGLQFLIQYYNGEERAKGNILERFSAQQFPDLHSELNLSSLELGDSALYFCASSAPTSGRAGEQFFGPGTRLTVL.

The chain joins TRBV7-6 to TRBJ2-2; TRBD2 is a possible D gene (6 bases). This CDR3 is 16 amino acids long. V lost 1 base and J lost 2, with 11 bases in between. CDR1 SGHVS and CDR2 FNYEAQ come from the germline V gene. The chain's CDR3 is CASSLEAGTNTGELFF. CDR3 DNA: TGTGCCAGCAGCTTAGAGGCGGGGACCAACACCGGGGAGCTGTTTTTT. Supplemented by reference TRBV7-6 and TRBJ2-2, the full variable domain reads GAGVSQSPRYKVTKRGQDVALRCDPISGHVSLYWYRQALGQGPEFLTYFNYEAQQDKSGLPNDRFSAERPEGSISTLTIQRTEQRDSAMYRCASSLEAGTNTGELFFGEGSRLTVL.

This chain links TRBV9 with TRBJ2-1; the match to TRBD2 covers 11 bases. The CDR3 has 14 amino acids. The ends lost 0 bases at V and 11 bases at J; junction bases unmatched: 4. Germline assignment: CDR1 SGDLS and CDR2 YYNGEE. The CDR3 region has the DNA TGTGCCAGCAGCGTAGCGACTAGCGGGATTCAGCAGTTCTTC. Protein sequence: CASSVATSGIQQFF.

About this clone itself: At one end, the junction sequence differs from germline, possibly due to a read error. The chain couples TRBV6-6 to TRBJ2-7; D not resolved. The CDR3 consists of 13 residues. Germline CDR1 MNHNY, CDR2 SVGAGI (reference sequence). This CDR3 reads CASSYLSSLEQYF. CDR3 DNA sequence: TGTGCCAGCAGTTACCTTTCTTCCCTGGAGCAATACTTC.

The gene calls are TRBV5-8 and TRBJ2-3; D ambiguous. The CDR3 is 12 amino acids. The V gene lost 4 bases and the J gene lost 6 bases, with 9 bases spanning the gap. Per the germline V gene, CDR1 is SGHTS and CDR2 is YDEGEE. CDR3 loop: CASSPQRDTQYF. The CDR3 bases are TGTGCCAGCAGCCCACAGAGGGATACGCAGTATTTT.

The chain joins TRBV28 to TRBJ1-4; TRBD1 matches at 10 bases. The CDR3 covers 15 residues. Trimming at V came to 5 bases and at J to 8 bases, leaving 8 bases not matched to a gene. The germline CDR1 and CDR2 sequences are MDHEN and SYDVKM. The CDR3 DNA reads TGTGCCAGCAGTCCTGTGACAGGGGGCCGAGAAAAACTGTTTTTT. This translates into CASSPVTGGREKLFF.

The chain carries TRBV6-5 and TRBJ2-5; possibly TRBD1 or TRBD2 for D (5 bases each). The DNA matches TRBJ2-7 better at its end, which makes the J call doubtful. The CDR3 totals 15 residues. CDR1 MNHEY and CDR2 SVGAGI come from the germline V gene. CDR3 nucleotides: TGTGCCAGCAGAAAAGGGACCTCCAGCTCCTACGAGCAGTACTTC. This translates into CASRKGTSSSYEQYF.

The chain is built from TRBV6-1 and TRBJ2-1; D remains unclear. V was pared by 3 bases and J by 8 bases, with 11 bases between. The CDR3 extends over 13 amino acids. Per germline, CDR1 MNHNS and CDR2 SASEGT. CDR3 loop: CASSDVWIYEQFF. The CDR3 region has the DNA TGTGCCAGCAGTGATGTCTGGATTTATGAGCAGTTCTTC.

The CDR3 nucleotides are TGTGCCAGCAGTGGCGGACAGCCGTATGAAAAACTGTTTTTT. Protein sequence: CASSGGQPYEKLFF. This sequence joins TRBV2 and TRBJ1-4; a possible D gene is TRBD1 (6 bases). Germline V lookup: CDR1 SNHLY, CDR2 FYNNEI. Trimming cost V 4 bases and J 6 bases, with 12 bases left between them. The CDR3 is 14 residues long. The entire variable domain, with the rest obtained from reference TRBV2 and TRBJ1-4, is as follows: EPEVTQTPSHQVTQMGQEVILRCVPISNHLYFYWYRQILGQKVEFLVSFYNNEISEKSEIFDDQFSVERPDGSNFTLKIRSTKLEDSAMYFCASSGGQPYEKLFFGSGTQLSVL.

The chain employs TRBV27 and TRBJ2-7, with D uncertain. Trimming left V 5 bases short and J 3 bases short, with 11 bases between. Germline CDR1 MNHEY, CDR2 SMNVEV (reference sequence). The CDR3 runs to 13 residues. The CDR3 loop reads CASSVDINYEQYF. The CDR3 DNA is TGTGCCAGCAGTGTAGACATTAACTACGAGCAGTACTTC.

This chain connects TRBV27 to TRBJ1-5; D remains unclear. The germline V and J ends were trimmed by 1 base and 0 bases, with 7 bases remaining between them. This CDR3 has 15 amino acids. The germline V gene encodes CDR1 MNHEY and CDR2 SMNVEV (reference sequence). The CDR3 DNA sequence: TGTGCCAGCAGTTTATGGGGAGATAGCAATCAGCCCCAGCATTTT. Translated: CASSLWGDSNQPQHF.

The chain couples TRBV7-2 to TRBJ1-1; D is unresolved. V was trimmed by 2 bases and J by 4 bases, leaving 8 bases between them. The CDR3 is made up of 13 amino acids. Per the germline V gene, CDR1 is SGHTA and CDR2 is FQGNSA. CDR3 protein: CASSLSGGTEAFF. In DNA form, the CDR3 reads TGTGCCAGCAGCTTATCTGGTGGCACTGAAGCTTTCTTT.

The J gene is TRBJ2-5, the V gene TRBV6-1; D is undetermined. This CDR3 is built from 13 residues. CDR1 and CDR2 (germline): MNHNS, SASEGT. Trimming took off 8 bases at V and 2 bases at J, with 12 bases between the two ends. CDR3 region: CASATILQETQYF. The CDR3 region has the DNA TGTGCCAGCGCGACGATACTACAAGAGACCCAGTACTTC.

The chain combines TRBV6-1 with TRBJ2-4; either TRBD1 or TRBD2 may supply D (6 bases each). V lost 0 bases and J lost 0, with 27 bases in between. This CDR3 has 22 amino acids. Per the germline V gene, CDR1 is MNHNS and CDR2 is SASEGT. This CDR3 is CASSEALPPRDTDDLAKNIQYF. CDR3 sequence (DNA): TGTGCCAGCAGTGAAGCGCTTCCCCCGCGGGACACGGACGACCTAGCCAAAAACATTCAGTACTTC.

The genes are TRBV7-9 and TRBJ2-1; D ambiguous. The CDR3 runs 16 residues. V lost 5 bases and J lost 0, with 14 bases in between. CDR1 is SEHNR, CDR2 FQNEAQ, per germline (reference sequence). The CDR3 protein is CASSPHYLNSYNEQFF. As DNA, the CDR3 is TGTGCCAGCAGCCCCCACTACTTGAACTCCTACAATGAGCAGTTCTTC.

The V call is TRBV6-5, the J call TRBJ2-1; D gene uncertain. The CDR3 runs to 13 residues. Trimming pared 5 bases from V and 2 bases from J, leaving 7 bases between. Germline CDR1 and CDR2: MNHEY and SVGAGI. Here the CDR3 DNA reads TGTGCCAGCAGTCCCCTAGCCTACAATGAGCAGTTCTTC. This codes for CASSPLAYNEQFF.